The rows below give T cell receptor beta chains drawn from one sample of a study of T cell repertoires in cytomegalovirus infection. TCRdb reanalysed the reads using MiXCR and keeps one entry per CDR3 protein. Of some 700,000 distinct CDR3 sequences listed, about 30% are singletons. Their specific antigens are unknown. The specimen was cultured PBMCs, collected from culture after CMV antigen stimulation. The receptors here all came from a human donor in good health (CMV status not recorded). Some clones in this sample may be carry-over from other donors' samples. Both conserved end residues are part of each CDR3. Each record gives: CDR3 DNA, CDR3 protein, clone size, D gene, V gene, J gene. A D gene is named only where the DNA matches it firmly. Not all rows give a size; the values are once, few, many and, for expanded clones, a class.

CDR3nt: TGTGCCAGCAGCCCATCCGGACTAGCGGGACTTGAGACCCAGTACTTC; CDR3aa: CASSPSGLAGLETQYF; abundance: NA; d_gene: TRBD2; v_gene: TRBV7-6; j_gene: TRBJ2-5
CDR3nt: TGCGCCAGCAGCCAAGTGGGGGAGGAGCAGTACTTC; CDR3aa: CASSQVGEEQYF; abundance: NA; d_gene: NA; v_gene: TRBV4-1; j_gene: TRBJ2-7
CDR3nt: TGTGCCAGCAGCAGAGACCAGGGGGCGCACGGGGAAAAACTGTTTTTT; CDR3aa: CASSRDQGAHGEKLFF; abundance: few; d_gene: TRBD1; v_gene: TRBV7-8; j_gene: TRBJ1-4
CDR3nt: TGCAGCGTCGGGATAGGGTTGAACACCATATATTTT; CDR3aa: CSVGIGLNTIYF; abundance: NA; d_gene: NA; v_gene: TRBV29-1; j_gene: TRBJ1-3
CDR3nt: TGTGCCAGCAGCTGGACAGGGCATCACACAGATACGCAGTATTTT; CDR3aa: CASSWTGHHTDTQYF; abundance: few; d_gene: TRBD1; v_gene: TRBV3-1; j_gene: TRBJ2-3
CDR3nt: TGTGCCAGCAGCCAACACATGGAAGCGGGGTCCACAGATACGCAGTATTTT; CDR3aa: CASSQHMEAGSTDTQYF; abundance: NA; d_gene: TRBD2; v_gene: TRBV3-1; j_gene: TRBJ2-3
CDR3nt: TGTGCCAGCAGCTCAAAGACTAGCGGGACCGGGGCAGGGAGTGAGCAGTTCTTC; CDR3aa: CASSSKTSGTGAGSEQFF; abundance: few; d_gene: TRBD2; v_gene: TRBV7-6; j_gene: TRBJ2-1
CDR3nt: TGTGCCAGCAGCCAAAGAGGGGTATTGAAAGAGACCCAGTACTTC; CDR3aa: CASSQRGVLKETQYF; abundance: few; d_gene: NA; v_gene: TRBV14; j_gene: TRBJ2-5
CDR3nt: TGTGCCAGCAGCTCGACAGGGAGGGATACGCAGTATTTT; CDR3aa: CASSSTGRDTQYF; abundance: few; d_gene: NA; v_gene: TRBV11-3; j_gene: TRBJ2-3
CDR3nt: TGTGCCATCCCGGGACAGTACTATGGCTACACCTTC; CDR3aa: CAIPGQYYGYTF; abundance: NA; d_gene: TRBD1; v_gene: TRBV6-1; j_gene: TRBJ1-2
CDR3nt: TGTGCCAGCATAGGGAGGGGAACTGAAGCTTTCTTT; CDR3aa: CASIGRGTEAFF; abundance: NA; d_gene: NA; v_gene: TRBV7-9; j_gene: TRBJ1-1
CDR3nt: TGTGCCAGCAGCTTAGGGGTCAGCCGACAAGAGACCCAGTACTTC; CDR3aa: CASSLGVSRQETQYF; abundance: few; d_gene: NA; v_gene: TRBV11-2; j_gene: TRBJ2-5
CDR3nt: TGTGCCAGCAGTTCGGACAGGGGGTGGTTCTACGAGCAGTACTTC; CDR3aa: CASSSDRGWFYEQYF; abundance: NA; d_gene: TRBD1; v_gene: TRBV27; j_gene: TRBJ2-7
CDR3nt: TGTGCCAGCAGTTACGTGGGAAACATTCAGTACTTC; CDR3aa: CASSYVGNIQYF; abundance: NA; d_gene: NA; v_gene: TRBV6-2/TRBV6-3; j_gene: TRBJ2-4
CDR3nt: TGCAGTGCTCGGACAGGGGGCCTGGCCGAGCAGTACTTC; CDR3aa: CSARTGGLAEQYF; abundance: NA; d_gene: TRBD1; v_gene: TRBV20-1; j_gene: TRBJ2-7
CDR3nt: TGCGCCAGCAGCGGCGGGACCTCCATGAACACTGAAGCTTTCTTT; CDR3aa: CASSGGTSMNTEAFF; abundance: NA; d_gene: NA; v_gene: TRBV5-1; j_gene: TRBJ1-1
CDR3nt: TGCAGTGCTAGATCGGCTAGCGGGGGAGGAGATACGCAGTATTTT; CDR3aa: CSARSASGGGDTQYF; abundance: NA; d_gene: TRBD2; v_gene: TRBV20-1; j_gene: TRBJ2-3
CDR3nt: TGTGCCAGCAGCAGTGGACAGGGACAGAACACTAAAGCTTTCTTT; CDR3aa: CASSSGQGQNTKAFF; abundance: NA; d_gene: TRBD1; v_gene: TRBV7-9; j_gene: TRBJ1-1
CDR3nt: TGTGCCAGCACCCCAAGGGGGTCCCATGAGCAGTTCTTC; CDR3aa: CASTPRGSHEQFF; abundance: NA; d_gene: NA; v_gene: TRBV7-9; j_gene: TRBJ2-1
CDR3nt: TGTGCCAGCAGCTTAACAGGGGGACTTGAAGCTTTCTTT; CDR3aa: CASSLTGGLEAFF; abundance: NA; d_gene: TRBD1; v_gene: TRBV7-9; j_gene: TRBJ1-1
CDR3nt: TGTGCCAGCAGCTTCGCGGGTGGCCCTTCTTCACCCCTCCACTTT; CDR3aa: CASSFAGGPSSPLHF; abundance: NA; d_gene: NA; v_gene: TRBV5-5; j_gene: TRBJ1-6
CDR3nt: TGTGCCAGCAGCTTAGATCGTGGAGGGGTCACCGGGGAGCTGTTTTTT; CDR3aa: CASSLDRGGVTGELFF; abundance: NA; d_gene: NA; v_gene: TRBV7-9; j_gene: TRBJ2-2
CDR3nt: TGTGCCAGCAGCTACCTCGCGGGTGAGGACTATGGCTACACCTTC; CDR3aa: CASSYLAGEDYGYTF; abundance: NA; d_gene: NA; v_gene: TRBV7-9; j_gene: TRBJ1-2
CDR3nt: TGTGCCAGCAGTTTAAGGCAGGGGTGGTTCACTGAAGCTTTCTTT; CDR3aa: CASSLRQGWFTEAFF; abundance: few; d_gene: NA; v_gene: TRBV28; j_gene: TRBJ1-1
CDR3nt: TGTGCCAGCAGTTTATTCGGGGGGAACACTGAAGCTTTCTTT; CDR3aa: CASSLFGGNTEAFF; abundance: few; d_gene: NA; v_gene: TRBV6-2/TRBV6-3; j_gene: TRBJ1-1
CDR3nt: TGTGCCAGCAGTGGAGACCCGGGACTAGCGGGATGGGATACGCAGTATTTT; CDR3aa: CASSGDPGLAGWDTQYF; abundance: NA; d_gene: TRBD2; v_gene: TRBV2; j_gene: TRBJ2-3
CDR3nt: TGTGCCAGCTCTGGGACAGGGAATCAGCCCCAGCATTTT; CDR3aa: CASSGTGNQPQHF; abundance: many; d_gene: TRBD1; v_gene: TRBV12-3/TRBV12-4; j_gene: TRBJ1-5
CDR3nt: TGTGCCAGCAGCTTAGAACAGCACGGAAACACCATATATTTT; CDR3aa: CASSLEQHGNTIYF; abundance: many; d_gene: NA; v_gene: TRBV7-2; j_gene: TRBJ1-3
CDR3nt: TGTGCCAGCAGCGTAGACGTGGGCAATCAGCCCCAGCATTTT; CDR3aa: CASSVDVGNQPQHF; abundance: NA; d_gene: NA; v_gene: TRBV9; j_gene: TRBJ1-5
CDR3nt: TGTGCCAGCAGCTTAGTTCTCGGGAGTAGGTCAGATACGCAGTATTTT; CDR3aa: CASSLVLGSRSDTQYF; abundance: few; d_gene: NA; v_gene: TRBV7-2; j_gene: TRBJ2-3
CDR3nt: TGTGCCAGCAGATCCGCGGGGGTTGTAGATACGCAGTATTTT; CDR3aa: CASRSAGVVDTQYF; abundance: few; d_gene: TRBD2; v_gene: TRBV12-3/TRBV12-4; j_gene: TRBJ2-3
CDR3nt: TGTGCCAGCAGCTCGAGGGGCAGGGGAGCAGATACGCAGTATTTT; CDR3aa: CASSSRGRGADTQYF; abundance: many; d_gene: NA; v_gene: TRBV7-2; j_gene: TRBJ2-3
CDR3nt: TGTGCCAGCAGTTACCCGGGACAGTCCTACGAGCAGTACTTC; CDR3aa: CASSYPGQSYEQYF; abundance: NA; d_gene: TRBD1; v_gene: TRBV28; j_gene: TRBJ2-7
CDR3nt: TGTGCCACCCAAGAGACAGGGGGCCCAGATACGCAGTATTTT; CDR3aa: CATQETGGPDTQYF; abundance: NA; d_gene: TRBD1; v_gene: TRBV19; j_gene: TRBJ2-3
CDR3nt: TGTGCCAGCAGCCCACACTTGGCAGGGCAGCCCCAGCATTTT; CDR3aa: CASSPHLAGQPQHF; abundance: NA; d_gene: NA; v_gene: TRBV6-2/TRBV6-3; j_gene: TRBJ1-5
CDR3nt: TGTGCCAGCAGCCGTTTGGGGTTTCACTCACCCCTCCACTTT; CDR3aa: CASSRLGFHSPLHF; abundance: NA; d_gene: NA; v_gene: TRBV14; j_gene: TRBJ1-6
CDR3nt: TGTGCCAGTAGTATCGGGGGAGGTCCGCGAGCTTTCTTT; CDR3aa: CASSIGGGPRAFF; abundance: few; d_gene: NA; v_gene: TRBV19; j_gene: TRBJ1-1
CDR3nt: TGTGCCAGCAGCAAAAATGACCCGACCTATAGCAATCAGCCCCAGCATTTT; CDR3aa: CASSKNDPTYSNQPQHF; abundance: NA; d_gene: NA; v_gene: TRBV6-5; j_gene: TRBJ1-5
CDR3nt: TGTGCCAGCAGTCAGACAGGGACTGGCACAGATACGCAGTATTTT; CDR3aa: CASSQTGTGTDTQYF; abundance: NA; d_gene: NA; v_gene: TRBV2; j_gene: TRBJ2-3
CDR3nt: TGTGCCAGCAGCCCGATGAACACTGAAGCTTTCTTT; CDR3aa: CASSPMNTEAFF; abundance: many; d_gene: NA; v_gene: TRBV7-6; j_gene: TRBJ1-1
CDR3nt: TGTGCCAGCAGCTTAGACAGGGGTCCTAGCGGGCAGTACTTC; CDR3aa: CASSLDRGPSGQYF; abundance: NA; d_gene: NA; v_gene: TRBV7-2; j_gene: TRBJ2-7
CDR3nt: TGTGCCAGCGGACGGGAGCGGCCGGAAAAACTGTTTTTT; CDR3aa: CASGRERPEKLFF; abundance: NA; d_gene: NA; v_gene: TRBV2; j_gene: TRBJ1-4
CDR3nt: TGTGCCAGCAGCGTAGGGCCCCAAGAGACCCAGTACTTC; CDR3aa: CASSVGPQETQYF; abundance: few; d_gene: NA; v_gene: TRBV7-2; j_gene: TRBJ2-5
CDR3nt: TGTGCCAGCAGCTCGACAAGGGGGATCGAGCAGTACTTC; CDR3aa: CASSSTRGIEQYF; abundance: many; d_gene: NA; v_gene: TRBV12-3/TRBV12-4; j_gene: TRBJ2-7
CDR3nt: TGTGCCAGCAGCTTGTTAAGTCAGTACTCCTACAATGAGCAGTTCTTC; CDR3aa: CASSLLSQYSYNEQFF; abundance: few; d_gene: NA; v_gene: TRBV5-6; j_gene: TRBJ2-1
CDR3nt: TGTGCCAGCAGCCCCCGGACTAGCGGGGTCCAAGAGACCCAGTACTTC; CDR3aa: CASSPRTSGVQETQYF; abundance: NA; d_gene: TRBD2; v_gene: TRBV7-8; j_gene: TRBJ2-5
CDR3nt: TGTGCCAGCAGCCGTGACAGTCTCTCCTACGAGCAGTACTTC; CDR3aa: CASSRDSLSYEQYF; abundance: NA; d_gene: NA; v_gene: TRBV7-9; j_gene: TRBJ2-7
CDR3nt: TGTGCCACCAGCAACAGGGCAATCAATCAGCCCCAGCATTTT; CDR3aa: CATSNRAINQPQHF; abundance: NA; d_gene: NA; v_gene: TRBV15; j_gene: TRBJ1-5
CDR3nt: TGTGCCAGCAGTCTCTCCCACAGGGGTCAGCCCCAGCATTTT; CDR3aa: CASSLSHRGQPQHF; abundance: NA; d_gene: TRBD1; v_gene: TRBV28; j_gene: TRBJ1-5
CDR3nt: TGTGCCAGTAGTGCCCAGCTCGGAGGGGAGACCCAGTACTTC; CDR3aa: CASSAQLGGETQYF; abundance: NA; d_gene: NA; v_gene: TRBV19; j_gene: TRBJ2-5
CDR3nt: TGTGCCAGCAGTGAAGCTAGTTCCTCCTACAATGAGCAGTTCTTC; CDR3aa: CASSEASSSYNEQFF; abundance: many; d_gene: NA; v_gene: TRBV6-1; j_gene: TRBJ2-1
CDR3nt: TGTGCCATCAGTGAGTCGAGGAACGTTGCCTACGAGCAGTACTTC; CDR3aa: CAISESRNVAYEQYF; abundance: few; d_gene: NA; v_gene: TRBV10-3; j_gene: TRBJ2-7
CDR3nt: TGTGCCAGCAGTTTGGCTAGGATTGGTTCAGATACGCAGTATTTT; CDR3aa: CASSLARIGSDTQYF; abundance: few; d_gene: NA; v_gene: TRBV12-3/TRBV12-4; j_gene: TRBJ2-3
CDR3nt: TGTGCCAGCAGTTACTCGGGACTGCCAGATACGCAGTATTTT; CDR3aa: CASSYSGLPDTQYF; abundance: few; d_gene: NA; v_gene: TRBV6-5; j_gene: TRBJ2-3
CDR3nt: TGTGCCAGCACCCCAGATCGGGGCTTCTACAATGAGCAGTTCTTC; CDR3aa: CASTPDRGFYNEQFF; abundance: many; d_gene: NA; v_gene: TRBV7-2; j_gene: TRBJ2-1
CDR3nt: TGTGCCAGCAGCTTGCGGGGGGGCCGATGGAATGAGCAGTTCTTC; CDR3aa: CASSLRGGRWNEQFF; abundance: few; d_gene: TRBD2; v_gene: TRBV7-6; j_gene: TRBJ2-1
CDR3nt: TGTGCCAGCAGGGAGGACAGAGAAGAGACCCAGTACTTC; CDR3aa: CASREDREETQYF; abundance: many; d_gene: NA; v_gene: TRBV7-2; j_gene: TRBJ2-5
CDR3nt: TGTGCCAGCAGCCCCTCGGGCCCTAACTATGGCTACACCTTC; CDR3aa: CASSPSGPNYGYTF; abundance: few; d_gene: NA; v_gene: TRBV7-9; j_gene: TRBJ1-2
CDR3nt: TGTGCCAGCAGCTTTGGGACAGCGACCTCCTACGAGCAGTACTTC; CDR3aa: CASSFGTATSYEQYF; abundance: many; d_gene: TRBD1; v_gene: TRBV7-6; j_gene: TRBJ2-7